This entry lists 15 T cell receptor beta chains sequenced from one sample in a study of cytomegalovirus exposure and HLA in healthy donors. The PCR made use of 60 Vbeta and 13 Jbeta primers. Repertoires were generated with immunoSEQ multiplex PCR, while TCRdb's copy carries only in-frame clones and drops some. Among about 190,000 clones listed, around 80% were seen once. Sequencing was performed on PBMCs. The receptors come from a man aged 35-49 years in good health and CMV-seropositive.

This clone was picked up one time. V is TRBV6-5 and J is TRBJ1-1; a possible D gene is TRBD1 (5 bases). The CDR3 runs to 15 residues. Trimming shortened V by 6 bases and J by 0 bases, and 14 bases separated the two germline ends. Germline loops: CDR1 MNHEY, CDR2 SVGAGI. In DNA, the CDR3 is TGTGCCAGCAGGCCGGAGGGGTTCATGAACACTGAAGCTTTCTTT. It is translated as CASRPEGFMNTEAFF.

V gene TRBV5-4 combines with J gene TRBJ2-6; a weak D match, TRBD1 (7 bases). CDR1 is SGHNT, CDR2 YYREEE, per germline (reference sequence). V was pared by 2 bases and J by 4 bases, with 13 bases between. There are 16 residues in the CDR3. The CDR3 nucleotides read TGTGCCAGCAGCTTCAACAGGGGACTGGGGGCCAACGTCCTGACTTTC. Its translation: CASSFNRGLGANVLTF.

The V and J genes are TRBV9 and TRBJ2-4; 9 bases map to TRBD2. The CDR3 length is 16 residues. J gave up 6 bases and V 2 bases, and 9 bases lay outside the gene matches. Germline assignment: CDR1 SGDLS and CDR2 YYNGEE. The CDR3, as DNA: TGTGCCAGCAGCGTTGGATCTGCGGGAGGGATAAACATTCAGTACTTC. Translating gives CASSVGSAGGINIQYF.

The chain recombines TRBV7-7 with TRBJ1-1; the D is unclear. This CDR3 is built from 13 residues. Germline V lookup: CDR1 SSHAT, CDR2 FNYEAQ (reference sequence). Deletions cut 3 bases from V and 1 base from J, with 6 bases between. DNA for the CDR3: TGTGCCAGCAGCTTGGGAGAGAACACTGAAGCTTTCTTT. Translation: CASSLGENTEAFF.

This clone has more than one count but fewer than ten. The V call is TRBV2, the J call TRBJ2-6, with 8 positions matching TRBD1. With 4 bases clipped from V and 4 bases from J, the junction kept 3 bases outside the gene matches. Germline-derived CDR1 and CDR2 are SNHLY and FYNNEI. The CDR3 runs to 15 residues. The CDR3 protein is CASSATGVGANVLTF. The CDR3 coding sequence is TGTGCCAGCAGTGCGACAGGGGTGGGGGCCAACGTCCTGACTTTC.

The chain links TRBV4-3 to TRBJ2-1; D perhaps matches TRBD2 (6 bases). The CDR3 loop spans 16 amino acids. Per germline, CDR1 LGHNA and CDR2 YSLEER. The V and J ends lost 0 bases and 7 bases respectively, with 16 bases between them. The CDR3 DNA reads TGCGCCAGCAGCCAAGAGGGGTCCGGGAGACTAAATGAGCAGTTCTTC. Amino acids: CASSQEGSGRLNEQFF.

This chain connects TRBV5-4 to TRBJ2-5; 14 nucleotides match TRBD2. The germline V gene encodes CDR1 SGHNT and CDR2 YYREEE (reference sequence). The V gene end was trimmed by 4 bases and the J gene end by 4 bases; junction bases not matched to a gene: 6. The CDR3 consists of 16 residues. DNA of the CDR3: TGTGCCAGCAGCGCGGGACTAGCGGGAGAGGGAGAGACCCAGTACTTC. This codes for CASSAGLAGEGETQYF.

J is TRBJ2-5 and V is TRBV5-1; 7 bases are a match to TRBD2. This CDR3 contains 15 residues. CDR1 is SGHRS and CDR2 is YFSETQ in the germline V gene. V was pared by 4 bases and J by 5 bases, with 11 bases of the junction left unmatched. CDR3 sequence reads: CASSLKAGLGETQYF. DNA of the CDR3: TGCGCCAGCAGCCTCAAAGCGGGATTGGGCGAGACCCAGTACTTC.

The chain carries TRBV27 and TRBJ2-7; 10 positions match TRBD1. The germline gives CDR1 MNHEY, CDR2 SMNVEV (reference sequence). This CDR3 region has 15 residues. The junction had 7 bases not matched to a gene; V was cut back by 6 bases and J by 2 bases. This chain's CDR3 is CASSRQGAHPYEQYF. Written as DNA, the CDR3 is TGTGCCAGCAGCCGACAGGGGGCGCATCCCTACGAGCAGTACTTC.

The genes are TRBV28 and TRBJ2-7; 7 bases are shared with TRBD2. Germline assignment: CDR1 MDHEN and CDR2 SYDVKM. J lost 2 bases, V lost 2 bases, and 3 bases had no gene match. The CDR3 runs 14 residues. The CDR3 region is CASSLIAGTYEQYF. The CDR3 DNA follows: TGTGCCAGCAGTTTAATAGCGGGTACCTACGAGCAGTACTTC.

The table lists this clone with a few counts. This sequence joins TRBV29-1 and TRBJ2-7; TRBD1 aligns across 9 bases. Germline lookup yields CDR1 SQVTM and CDR2 ANQGSEA. The CDR3 runs to 12 residues. The junction had 3 bases not matched to a gene; V was cut back by 6 bases and J by 3 bases. This CDR3 reads CSVSTGGYEQYF. DNA for the CDR3: TGCAGCGTCTCGACAGGGGGCTACGAGCAGTACTTC.

The V call is TRBV19, the J call TRBJ2-1, with a possible D match to TRBD1 (6 bases). The CDR3 loop spans 14 amino acids. V was pared by 6 bases and J by 4 bases, with 13 bases between. Germline V gene data show CDR1 as LNHDA and CDR2 as SQIVND (reference sequence). The CDR3 spells CASRSGHKYNEQFF. In DNA form, the CDR3 reads TGTGCCAGTAGATCGGGACATAAATACAATGAGCAGTTCTTC.

J is TRBJ1-1 and V is TRBV5-1; TRBD1 matches at 8 bases. Per the germline V gene, CDR1 is SGHRS and CDR2 is YFSETQ. The CDR3 covers 14 residues. The junction had 3 bases not matched to a gene; V was cut back by 4 bases and J by 1 base. This CDR3 reads CASSGTGGNTEAFF. The CDR3 region has the DNA TGCGCCAGCAGCGGAACAGGGGGGAACACTGAAGCTTTCTTT.

This clone was seen only once. The J gene is TRBJ2-1, the V gene TRBV2; the match to TRBD2 covers 13 bases. J lost 8 bases, V lost 6 bases, and 7 bases had no gene match. The germline CDR1 and CDR2 sequences are SNHLY and FYNNEI. CDR3 length: 15 residues. The CDR3 region is CASRALAGGPDEQFF. The CDR3 nucleotides are TGTGCCAGCAGAGCACTAGCGGGAGGGCCCGATGAGCAGTTCTTC.

The rearrangement links TRBV7-2 to TRBJ2-7, with 7 bases fitting TRBD1. The CDR3 extends over 13 amino acids. CDR1 and CDR2 (germline): SGHTA, FQGNSA. V trimming: 4 bases; J trimming: 5 bases; junction bases outside the gene matches: 5. The CDR3 sequence is CASSSGTANEQYF. CDR3 bases: TGTGCCAGCAGCTCGGGGACAGCCAACGAGCAGTACTTC.